This is a list of T cell receptor beta chains from one sample in a study of OX40 agonist ivuxolimab in advanced cancers. Using immunoSEQ multiplex PCR, the repertoire was profiled, and TCRdb retains in-frame clones only, with some absent. The repertoire includes approximately 66,000 clones, approximately 86% of them detected once, and about 0.7% sits in the top ten. The source was CD4+ or CD8+ T cells sorted from blood, collected in a trial of the OX40 agonist ivuxolimab. The receptor set was obtained from an adult with an advanced solid tumor such as melanoma, head and neck, liver or kidney cancer. Each CDR3 is given with its conserved first and last residue. The D gene is left open where the match is weak. Part of the rows lack a size; the others show once, few, many or a class for expanded clones.

cdr3_nt,cdr3_aa,v_call,j_call,clone_size,cdr3_length,d_call
TGCGCCAGCAGCCAAGGGGCGGGACAGAGCTCCTACAATGAGCAGTTCTTC,CASSQGAGQSSYNEQFF,TRBV4-3,TRBJ2-1,few,17,NA
TGCAGCGTTGTATTGGGGTTGGGCACAGATACGCAGTATTTT,CSVVLGLGTDTQYF,TRBV29-1,TRBJ2-3,few,14,NA
TGTGCCAGCAGTCGGACCTACACAGATACGCAGTATTTT,CASSRTYTDTQYF,TRBV28,TRBJ2-3,NA,13,NA
TGTGCCAGCAGTTACTCACTAGCGGGAGGGCCAGATACGCAGTATTTT,CASSYSLAGGPDTQYF,TRBV6-6,TRBJ2-3,NA,16,TRBD2
TGTGCCTGGAGACCCCCGGTAAGCTACGAGCAGTACTTC,CAWRPPVSYEQYF,TRBV30,TRBJ2-7,NA,13,NA
TGTGCCAGCAGCTTTCTAGCCCCTAACAATGAGCAGTTCTTC,CASSFLAPNNEQFF,TRBV7-9,TRBJ2-1,NA,14,NA
TGTGCCAGCAGCTTAACAGATTACTCTGGAAACACCATATATTTT,CASSLTDYSGNTIYF,TRBV7-8,TRBJ1-3,NA,15,NA
TGTGCCAGCTCACCATCGGCAGATACGCAGTATTTT,CASSPSADTQYF,TRBV18,TRBJ2-3,NA,12,NA
TGTGCCAGCAGCTCTACAGGGGCAACTAATGAAAAACTGTTTTTT,CASSSTGATNEKLFF,TRBV7-9,TRBJ1-4,NA,15,TRBD1
TGTGCCTGGAGCGCCGGGACCTACGAGCAGTACTTC,CAWSAGTYEQYF,TRBV30,TRBJ2-7,NA,12,NA
TGTGCCAGCACGCTACGGGGGGAGTTGTTCTTC,CASTLRGELFF,TRBV2,TRBJ2-1,NA,11,TRBD2
TGTGCCAGTAGACTGGACAGGGCTAGCAATCAGCCCCAGCATTTT,CASRLDRASNQPQHF,TRBV19,TRBJ1-5,NA,15,TRBD1
TGCGCCAGCAGCCAAGACCCCTGGGGGAATGAGCAGTTCTTC,CASSQDPWGNEQFF,TRBV4-1,TRBJ2-1,NA,14,NA
TGCGCCAGCAGTGATAACGTAGGGACAGGGGGCGCATACAATGAGCAGTTCTTC,CASSDNVGTGGAYNEQFF,TRBV10-1,TRBJ2-1,NA,18,TRBD1
TGTGCCAGCAGCTTACAGGGGCCGAGAGGGAACACCATATATTTT,CASSLQGPRGNTIYF,TRBV7-2,TRBJ1-3,NA,15,NA
TGCGCCAGCAGCTTGTTTCAGCGGAACCAAGAGACCCAGTACTTC,CASSLFQRNQETQYF,TRBV5-1,TRBJ2-5,NA,15,NA
TGTGCCAGCAGCTCTCACCTCCCGGGACAGGCCTACAATGAGCAGTTCTTC,CASSSHLPGQAYNEQFF,TRBV2,TRBJ2-1,once,17,TRBD1
TGTGCCAGCACCTCTGACTTACTCTATGGCTACACCTTC,CASTSDLLYGYTF,TRBV28,TRBJ1-2,NA,13,NA
TGTGCCACCAGCCGCCTGACGGGAGGGGGCTACGAGCAGTACTTC,CATSRLTGGGYEQYF,TRBV15,TRBJ2-7,NA,15,TRBD2
TGTGCCAGCAGCCCCATCTTGTCTACACTATGGGCAAGCCAGCCCCAGCATTTT,CASSPILSTLWASQPQHF,TRBV27,TRBJ1-5,few,18,NA
TGTGCCAGCAGTTTTCTCCCCCCGGAGGGTTACGAGCAGTACTTC,CASSFLPPEGYEQYF,TRBV27,TRBJ2-7,NA,15,NA
TGTGCCAGTAGTATAATGGGACTAGTTCCCGGGGAGCTGTTTTTT,CASSIMGLVPGELFF,TRBV19,TRBJ2-2,NA,15,TRBD2
TGTGCCAGCAGTCCCGGGGGGGGGTGCACAGATACGCAGTATTTT,CASSPGGGCTDTQYF,TRBV21-1,TRBJ2-3,NA,15,NA
TGTGCCAGCTCACCAATGGAGGACAGCCCGAATGGCCACACCTTC,CASSPMEDSPNGHTF,TRBV18,TRBJ1-2,NA,15,NA
TGTGCCAGCAGTCGGGACAGGCCCCCTTACGAGCAGTACTTC,CASSRDRPPYEQYF,TRBV6-5,TRBJ2-7,NA,14,TRBD1
TGTGCCAGCAGCGAGGGACGGGGGGAAGAGACCCAGTACTTC,CASSEGRGEETQYF,TRBV5-6,TRBJ2-5,NA,14,TRBD2
TGTGCCAGCAGCGTAGGACAGGCCTCTGGAAACACCATATATTTT,CASSVGQASGNTIYF,TRBV9,TRBJ1-3,few,15,NA
TGTGCCAGTAGTATGCGGCTAGCGGCGTCGGCCGGGGAGCTGTTTTTT,CASSMRLAASAGELFF,TRBV19,TRBJ2-2,NA,16,TRBD2
TGTGCCAGCAGCCCTGGACCGACCTATGGCTACACCTTC,CASSPGPTYGYTF,TRBV7-9,TRBJ1-2,few,13,NA
TGTGCCACGGGACAGGGGGCCTACGAGCAGTACTTC,CATGQGAYEQYF,TRBV10-3,TRBJ2-7,NA,12,TRBD1
TGCGCCAGCCAAGCGGGGAATGGGGAGACCCAGTACTTC,CASQAGNGETQYF,TRBV5-1,TRBJ2-5,NA,13,TRBD2
TGTGCCAGCAGCTTGGGCGGTGGCAGGGCCTCTGGGGCCAACGTCCTGACTTTC,CASSLGGGRASGANVLTF,TRBV11-3,TRBJ2-6,NA,18,NA
TGTGCCAGCAGTTCCCCAGCGGGAGGCCCCAATGAGCAGTTCTTC,CASSSPAGGPNEQFF,TRBV28,TRBJ2-1,NA,15,TRBD2
TGCGCCAGCAGCCAATCTTTCCGGGACAGGGGCCGCACGCTCTATGGCTACACCTTC,CASSQSFRDRGRTLYGYTF,TRBV4-3,TRBJ1-2,NA,19,TRBD1
TGCGCCAGCAGCCTCGCCCCATTGTACCAAGAGACCCAGTACTTC,CASSLAPLYQETQYF,TRBV5-1,TRBJ2-5,NA,15,NA
TGTGCCAGCAGTTACGGTCCGGGGACAGGGGGCCTTGAGCAGTACTTC,CASSYGPGTGGLEQYF,TRBV6-5,TRBJ2-7,NA,16,TRBD1
TGTGCCAGCAGTTTCCGCGAATCGACTGAAGCTTTCTTT,CASSFRESTEAFF,TRBV27,TRBJ1-1,NA,13,NA
TGTGCCAGAAGAGCATTTGTAGGTGAAAAACTGTTTTTT,CARRAFVGEKLFF,TRBV7-5,TRBJ1-4,NA,13,NA
TGCGCCAGCAGCCCCGGACAGGGGAACGAGCAGTACTTC,CASSPGQGNEQYF,TRBV5-1,TRBJ2-7,NA,13,TRBD1
TGTGCCTGGAGTGTACTGAGGAACACTGAAGCTTTCTTT,CAWSVLRNTEAFF,TRBV30,TRBJ1-1,NA,13,NA
TGCGCCAGCAGTGAGGGGTCAGGGGGAGCCTACGAGCAGTACTTC,CASSEGSGGAYEQYF,TRBV10-1,TRBJ2-7,once,15,TRBD1
TGCGCCAGCAGCCAACCTCGGGGGGCGGGGACCGCTGGTGGGGAGACCCAGTACTTC,CASSQPRGAGTAGGETQYF,TRBV4-1,TRBJ2-5,medium-sized,19,NA
TGTGCCAGCAGTCCCCTTAGCGGGGGCTACAATGAGCAGTTCTTC,CASSPLSGGYNEQFF,TRBV25-1,TRBJ2-1,NA,15,TRBD2
TGTGCCAGCAGCCCGCGACTAGCGGGGGACCGGGAGACCCAGTACTTC,CASSPRLAGDRETQYF,TRBV7-6,TRBJ2-5,NA,16,TRBD2
TGCGCCAGCAGCAGAGGGACAGCTTTAGGTAATTCACCCCTCCACTTT,CASSRGTALGNSPLHF,TRBV5-1,TRBJ1-6,few,16,TRBD1
TGTGCCAGCAGATCCCAGACAGGGGAAGATACGCAGTATTTT,CASRSQTGEDTQYF,TRBV7-2,TRBJ2-3,NA,14,TRBD1
TGCGCCAGCAGCTTGGACCTCCACGAGCAGTACTTC,CASSLDLHEQYF,TRBV5-1,TRBJ2-7,NA,12,NA
TGTGCCAGTCGGGGGGGCCCCCACACTGAAGCTTTCTTT,CASRGGPHTEAFF,TRBV6-5,TRBJ1-1,NA,13,NA
TGTGCCAGCGGCTTACAGGGAAAAGGGGGTTATGGCTACACCTTC,CASGLQGKGGYGYTF,TRBV27,TRBJ1-2,NA,15,NA
TGTGCCAGCAGCTTGGGGACAGGGATTTACAATGAGCAGTTCTTC,CASSLGTGIYNEQFF,TRBV5-8,TRBJ2-1,NA,15,TRBD1
TGTGCCAGCAGCACCCGACAGGGAGGCACAGATACGCAGTATTTT,CASSTRQGGTDTQYF,TRBV7-6,TRBJ2-3,NA,15,TRBD1
TGTGCCGGGACAATTGGACTAGTTCCCGGGGAGCTGTTTTTT,CAGTIGLVPGELFF,TRBV30,TRBJ2-2,NA,14,NA